The 29 T cell receptor beta chains below were found in one sample sequenced in a study of blood T cell repertoires in COVID-19. Sequenced by immunoSEQ multiplex PCR; TCRdb stores in-frame clones only, minus some. Of 110,000 to 150,000 clones in the sample, approximately 78% were seen once. Sequencing was done on a sample of peripheral blood. The source of these receptors is a woman older than 75 with acute or convalescent COVID-19.

This rearrangement joins TRBV7-3 to TRBJ2-3, with 7 bases aligning to TRBD2. The CDR3 covers 14 residues. J gave up 11 bases and V 3 bases, and 11 bases lay outside the gene matches. The germline CDR1 and CDR2 sequences are SGHTA and FQGTGA. The DNA for the CDR3 is TGTGCCAGCAGCTTCGCCGTGTCGAGCGGGGAGCAGTATTTT. This gives the protein CASSFAVSSGEQYF.

The gene calls are TRBV15 and TRBJ1-4; D is undetermined. V gave up 9 bases and J gave up 4 bases, with 18 bases separating them. The CDR3 extends over 15 amino acids. Germline V gene sequence: CDR1 LNHNV, CDR2 YYDKDF (reference sequence). CDR3 amino acids: CATRPGPQDNEKLFF. CDR3 in DNA: TGTGCCACTAGGCCGGGTCCACAAGATAATGAAAAACTGTTTTTT.

The genes are TRBV5-1 and TRBJ1-1; D is unclear. The V gene lost 0 bases and the J gene lost 1 base, with 7 bases spanning the gap. Germline V gene data show CDR1 as SGHRS and CDR2 as YFSETQ. The CDR3 loop spans 14 amino acids. In DNA form, the CDR3 reads TGCGCCAGCAGCTTGGTTTGGCAGAACACTGAAGCTTTCTTT. Residues: CASSLVWQNTEAFF.

This clone occurred once. The gene calls are TRBV19 and TRBJ1-1; 9 bases map to TRBD1. The germline V gene has CDR1 LNHDA and CDR2 SQIVND (reference sequence). The CDR3 runs to 15 residues. The trim removed 6 bases at V and 5 bases at J, leaving 10 bases unmatched. The CDR3 bases are TGTGCCAGTAGCCGAAGTGGGGACAGGGAGACTGAAGCTTTCTTT. This sequence encodes CASSRSGDRETEAFF.

The CDR3 bases are TGCGCCAGCAGTGAGCCGGTCACGGGCTCCTACAATGAGCAGTTCTTC. Translated, it gives CASSEPVTGSYNEQFF. This chain links TRBV10-1 with TRBJ2-1; D unresolved. Looked up from germline, CDR1 is WNHNN and CDR2 is SYGVQD (reference sequence). V was cut by 2 bases and J by 0 bases, with 11 bases left in between. The CDR3 is made up of 16 amino acids.

The chain links TRBV7-6 to TRBJ2-7; 9 bases match TRBD2. After removal of 4 bases from V and 0 bases from J, the junction contained 10 bases not matched to a gene. The germline V gene encodes CDR1 SGHVS and CDR2 FNYEAQ. The CDR3 runs 17 residues. The CDR3 reads CASSSFLAGPVSYEQYF. The CDR3 region has the DNA TGTGCCAGCAGCTCTTTTCTAGCGGGGCCGGTCTCCTACGAGCAGTACTTC.

The rearrangement uses TRBV9 and TRBJ1-3; possibly TRBD1 for D (6 bases). Per germline, CDR1 SGDLS and CDR2 YYNGEE. The CDR3 is made up of 17 amino acids. V lost 2 bases and J lost 3, with 18 bases in between. CDR3: CASSVLQGSRGGNTIYF. CDR3 nucleotides: TGTGCCAGCAGCGTCCTACAGGGTTCCCGGGGTGGAAACACCATATATTTT.

In this sample, this clone turned up once. J is TRBJ2-7 and V is TRBV28; D is possibly TRBD1 (5 bases). The CDR3 contains 14 residues. Per the germline V gene, CDR1 is MDHEN and CDR2 is SYDVKM. Trimming pared 1 base from V and 6 bases from J, leaving 13 bases between. The CDR3 DNA sequence: TGTGCCAGCAGTTTATCAGGGAAGGTTAGCGAGCAGTACTTC. Its translation is CASSLSGKVSEQYF.

This chain links TRBV5-1 with TRBJ1-1; no clear D gene. Germline values: CDR1 SGHRS, CDR2 YFSETQ. Between the trimmed V and J ends, which lost 1 base and 1 base, there was a span of 11 bases. CDR3 length: 15 residues. The CDR3: CASSLSAQSNTEAFF. CDR3 coding DNA: TGCGCCAGCAGCTTGAGCGCGCAATCGAACACTGAAGCTTTCTTT.

V is TRBV27 and J is TRBJ2-7, with D tentatively TRBD2 (6 bases). This CDR3 has 14 amino acids. Germline V gene lookup returns CDR1 MNHEY and CDR2 SMNVEV (reference sequence). V was cut by 0 bases and J by 3 bases, with 9 bases left in between. The CDR3 is CASSLSEGGYEQYF. As DNA, the CDR3 is TGTGCCAGCAGTTTATCGGAGGGCGGCTACGAGCAGTACTTC.

The chain recombines TRBV5-1 with TRBJ2-3; 8 bases are a match to TRBD1. CDR1 is SGHRS and CDR2 is YFSETQ in the germline V gene. After removal of 5 bases from V and 0 bases from J, the junction contained 11 bases not matched to a gene. The CDR3 length is 17 residues. The CDR3 loop reads CASRLTGRTGSTDTQYF. CDR3 sequence (DNA): TGCGCCAGCAGGTTAACCGGCCGGACAGGGAGCACAGATACGCAGTATTTT.

The rearrangement joins TRBV18 to TRBJ1-1, with 8 nucleotides matching TRBD1. V gave up 6 bases and J gave up 7 bases; unmatched junction bases: 7. The germline V gene encodes CDR1 KGHSH and CDR2 LQKENI. CDR3 length: 13 amino acids. Here the CDR3 DNA reads TGTGCCAGCTCGGGAGGACAGGGATATGAAGCTTTCTTT. Its translation is CASSGGQGYEAFF.

The genes are TRBV11-2 and TRBJ1-2; D might be TRBD1 (6 bases). CDR1 SGHAT and CDR2 FQNNGV come from the germline V gene. The ends were cut back, 0 bases at V and 4 bases at J, with 12 bases in the middle. CDR3 length: 15 amino acids. The CDR3 DNA sequence: TGTGCCAGCAGCTTAGATTTGCAGGGGTTCTATGGCTACACCTTC. The encoded protein is CASSLDLQGFYGYTF.

Many counts were recorded for this clone. J is TRBJ1-1 and V is TRBV7-2; possibly TRBD1 for D (5 bases). Trimming took 1 base from V and 6 from J, leaving 6 bases between them. Germline V gene lookup returns CDR1 SGHTA and CDR2 FQGNSA. The CDR3 totals 12 residues. DNA for the CDR3: TGTGCCAGCAGCTTAGGGGGCCCTGAAGCTTTCTTT. Protein product: CASSLGGPEAFF.

This clone appeared a single time. The V call is TRBV11-2, the J call TRBJ2-3; 12 bases match TRBD2. With 5 bases clipped from V and 0 bases from J, the junction kept 6 bases outside the gene matches. CDR1 and CDR2 from the germline V gene are SGHAT and FQNNGV. This CDR3 has 17 residues. For the CDR3, the DNA is TGTGCCAGCAGCCCCCGACTAGCGGGAGATAGCACAGATACGCAGTATTTT. As protein: CASSPRLAGDSTDTQYF.

CDR3 sequence: CASSPSLQQYNEQFF. The CDR3 DNA reads as TGTGCCAGCTCACCGTCCCTGCAACAGTACAATGAGCAGTTCTTC. This chain uses TRBV18 with TRBJ2-1; the D is unclear. V lost 3 bases and J lost 4, with 13 bases in between. The V gene's germline CDR1 is KGHSH and CDR2 LQKENI. This CDR3 region has 15 residues.

The rearrangement joins TRBV7-9 to TRBJ2-3; 7 positions agree with TRBD1. The ends lost 8 bases at V and 2 bases at J; junction bases unmatched: 7. The CDR3 is 14 residues long. Germline V gives CDR1 SEHNR, CDR2 FQNEAQ (reference sequence). The DNA of the CDR3 is TGTGCCAGCTCCTCCGGGACAGTCACAGATACGCAGTATTTT. Amino acids: CASSSGTVTDTQYF.

There are a few counts of this clone. The CDR3 bases are TGCGCCAGCAGCTTGGCAGGGTACTATGGCTACACCTTC. As protein: CASSLAGYYGYTF. The rearrangement joins TRBV5-1 to TRBJ1-2; D is perhaps TRBD1 (5 bases). Germline V lookup: CDR1 SGHRS, CDR2 YFSETQ. The CDR3 covers 13 residues. V was clipped by 0 bases and J by 3 bases, with 6 bases between them.

V is TRBV3-1 (or the pseudogene TRBV3-2) and J is TRBJ2-1, with 7 nucleotides matching TRBD2. The CDR3 runs to 15 residues. CDR1 LGHDT and CDR2 YNNKEL come from the germline V gene (reference sequence). The V and J ends lost 1 base and 2 bases, in that order; junction bases with no gene match: 2. The CDR3 DNA is TGTGCCAGCAGCCAAGGGCTAGCGGCCTACAATGAGCAGTTCTTC. This encodes CASSQGLAAYNEQFF.

The V call is TRBV29-1, the J call TRBJ2-1; 11 nucleotides match TRBD1. CDR3 size: 14 residues. Germline V lookup: CDR1 SQVTM, CDR2 ANQGSEA. V lost 5 bases to trimming and J lost 7 bases; unmatched junction nucleotides: 7. Here the CDR3 DNA reads TGCAGCGTTAAGACCGGGACAGGGGGAAATGAGCAGTTCTTC. Its protein is CSVKTGTGGNEQFF.

The chain carries TRBV2 and TRBJ1-1; the match to TRBD1 covers 7 bases. The CDR3 totals 14 residues. Trimming removed 7 bases from V and 3 bases from J; junction bases left unmatched: 8. Germline V gene data show CDR1 as SNHLY and CDR2 as FYNNEI. For the CDR3, the DNA is TGTGCCAGCATCGGACAGGCCGGGGACACTGAAGCTTTCTTT. It yields the protein CASIGQAGDTEAFF.

This clone was recorded a few times. The chain has TRBV6-5 and TRBJ1-1; D might be TRBD1 (5 bases). V was pared by 3 bases and J by 4 bases, with 12 bases between. This CDR3 region has 14 residues. Germline-derived CDR1 and CDR2 are MNHEY and SVGAGI. This CDR3 is CASSYTGMGTEAFF. Written as DNA, the CDR3 is TGTGCCAGCAGTTATACAGGAATGGGCACTGAAGCTTTCTTT.

V usage is TRBV27 and J usage is TRBJ2-5; 7 bases line up with TRBD2. Unmatched junction bases numbered 17, after V lost 5 bases and J lost 5 bases. The CDR3 spans 17 residues. CDR1 is MNHEY and CDR2 is SMNVEV in the germline V gene (reference sequence). CDR3: CASSATSDPLEVETQYF. The CDR3 region has the DNA TGTGCCAGCAGTGCAACTAGCGACCCTTTGGAAGTCGAGACCCAGTACTTC.

This clone was seen only once. This chain joins TRBV4-1 and TRBJ2-5; D gene ambiguous. Trimming stripped 1 base from V and 4 bases from J, with 10 bases between. Germline V gene data show CDR1 as MGHRA and CDR2 as YSYEKL. CDR3 length equals 14 residues. This CDR3 is CASSQGARRETQYF. CDR3 DNA sequence: TGCGCCAGCAGCCAAGGAGCCAGGCGAGAGACCCAGTACTTC.

The V and J genes are TRBV20-1 and TRBJ2-4; 12 nucleotides align to TRBD2. Germline V CDR1 and CDR2: DFQATT, SNEGSKA (reference sequence). This CDR3 region has 20 residues. J lost 9 bases, V lost 3 bases, and 24 bases had no gene match. CDR3 nucleotide sequence: TGCAGTGCTAGTTATCTGGGGTGGTCTAGCGGGAGGGCCGTATCTGGCATTCAGTACTTC. As protein: CSASYLGWSSGRAVSGIQYF.

The genes are TRBV5-1 and TRBJ1-1; 8 bases are a match to TRBD1. Germline V CDR1 and CDR2: SGHRS, YFSETQ. Trimming removed 2 bases from V and 6 bases from J; junction bases left unmatched: 6. The CDR3 sequence is 14 residues long. CDR3 bases: TGCGCCAGCAGCTTAAACCCGGACAGGGCTGAAGCTTTCTTT. Translated: CASSLNPDRAEAFF.

The chain has TRBV12-5 and TRBJ2-1; D not resolved. The CDR3 runs to 17 residues. V gave up 1 base and J gave up 6 bases, with 19 bases separating them. In germline, CDR1 is LGHNT, CDR2 FRNRAP. The CDR3, as DNA: TGTGCTAGTGGTTTGGATCTAGTCTACACGAACACCAATGAGCAGTTCTTC. This codes for CASGLDLVYTNTNEQFF. The whole variable domain, remainder taken from reference TRBV12-5 and TRBJ2-1, is DARVTQTPRHKVTEMGQEVTMRCQPILGHNTVFWYRQTMMQGLELLAYFRNRAPLDDSGMPKDRFSAEMPDATLATLKIQPSEPRDSAVYFCASGLDLVYTNTNEQFFGPGTRLTVL.

This rearrangement joins TRBV27 to TRBJ1-5, with D maybe TRBD1 (6 bases). Germline assignment: CDR1 MNHEY and CDR2 SMNVEV (reference sequence). With 4 bases removed from V and 4 bases from J, the gap between germline ends came to 17 bases. This CDR3 comprises 16 residues. The CDR3 sequence is CASSSQGGAVNQPQHF. For the CDR3, the DNA is TGTGCCAGCAGTTCTCAAGGGGGTGCTGTTAATCAGCCCCAGCATTTT.

The genes are TRBV5-1 and TRBJ2-3; 11 nucleotides agree with TRBD1. CDR1 is SGHRS, CDR2 YFSETQ, per germline. V lost 3 bases, J lost 4 bases, and 7 bases stayed unmatched. There are 16 residues in the CDR3. The CDR3, as DNA: TGCGCCAGCAGCTCGAGGGGACAGGGGGGCCCAGATACGCAGTATTTT. Translated: CASSSRGQGGPDTQYF.